A selection of T cell receptor beta chains follows, all from one sample in a study of shared clonotypes between healthy human individuals. This table comes from immunoSEQ multiplex PCR, and its TCRdb copy is limited to in-frame clones, with some not included. The sample has millions of clones, over 85% seen once. Material for sequencing was naive CD4+ T cells sorted from blood. Source of these receptors: a man aged 18-30 years in good health. Both conserved end residues are part of each CDR3. The D gene is left open where the match is weak. The size of a clone is reported for some rows only, either as once, few or many, or as a class for expanded clones.

TRBV27	.	TRBJ1-6	.	TGTGCCAGCAGTTTAGAGGGTCCTTTTCTTTCACCCCTCCACTTT	CASSLEGPFLSPLHF
TRBV27	.	TRBJ1-4	.	TGTGCCAGCAGTAGCCTAACAGGGAGGAGGGACGAAAAACTGTTTTTT	CASSSLTGRRDEKLFF
TRBV11-2	.	TRBJ1-1	.	TGTGCCAGCAGCTTAGCCGACGGTCGGGGCACTGAAGCTTTCTTT	CASSLADGRGTEAFF
TRBV4-1	.	TRBJ2-7	TRBD1	TGCGCCAGCAGCCATCCGGGACAGGGGAAATCCTACGAGCAGTACTTC	CASSHPGQGKSYEQYF
TRBV30	.	TRBJ2-6	.	TGTGCCTGGAGTGTGGGGGGCTCTGGGGCCAACGTCCTGACTTTC	CAWSVGGSGANVLTF
TRBV5-1	once	TRBJ2-1	.	TGCGCCAGCAGCTTGGAAGGGCGGGACTTCAATGAGCAGTTCTTC	CASSLEGRDFNEQFF
TRBV6-4	.	TRBJ2-4	TRBD1	TGTGCCAGCAGTGTGGACAGGGGAGAAAACATTCAGTACTTC	CASSVDRGENIQYF
TRBV5-1	.	TRBJ2-1	TRBD1	TGCGCCAGCAGCTGGACAGGATCTAGCTCCTACAATGAGCAGTTCTTC	CASSWTGSSSYNEQFF
TRBV29-1	once	TRBJ1-1	.	TGCAGCGGTAAGGACGCTGAAGCTTTCTTT	CSGKDAEAFF
TRBV4-1	.	TRBJ1-4	TRBD1	TGCGCCAGCAGCCAAGATCAGACAGGGCGGGAAAAACTGTTTTTT	CASSQDQTGREKLFF
TRBV11-2	.	TRBJ2-2	.	TGTGCCAGCAGCTTAGAACTTCCGGGCAACGCCGGGGAGCTGTTTTTT	CASSLELPGNAGELFF
TRBV6-6	.	TRBJ2-7	.	TGTGCCAGCAGCCAAGGGACCTACGAGCAGTACTTC	CASSQGTYEQYF
TRBV18	.	TRBJ2-7	.	TGTGCCAGCTCACCCCCCACTAGGGGGGCGGTTGAGCAGTACTTC	CASSPPTRGAVEQYF
TRBV4-1	.	TRBJ2-1	TRBD2	TGCGCCAGCAGCAGGACTAGCGGCCCCTACAATGAGCAGTTCTTC	CASSRTSGPYNEQFF
TRBV14	.	TRBJ2-2	.	TGTGCCAGCAGCCAGGGGAACACCGGGGAGCTGTTTTTT	CASSQGNTGELFF
TRBV11-2	.	TRBJ1-3	.	TGTGCCAGCAGCTTAGCCGGATCCTCTGGAAACACCATATATTTT	CASSLAGSSGNTIYF
TRBV5-1	once	TRBJ1-1	.	TGCGCCAGCAGCTTGGGTGGGGGCCCGGCTTTCTTT	CASSLGGGPAFF
TRBV19	.	TRBJ1-6	.	TGTGCCAGTAGTATGAACAGTTATTCACCCCTCCACTTT	CASSMNSYSPLHF
TRBV10-3	.	TRBJ2-3	.	TGTGCCATCAGTGAGTTGTCAGATACGCAGTATTTT	CAISELSDTQYF
TRBV18	.	TRBJ1-2	TRBD1	TGTGCCAGCTCCAAACAGGGGGACTATGGCTACACCTTC	CASSKQGDYGYTF
TRBV6-6	.	TRBJ2-3	.	TGTGCCAGCAGGGACCCCCCTAGCACAGATACGCAGTATTTT	CASRDPPSTDTQYF
TRBV2	.	TRBJ1-6	.	TGTGCCAGCAGAGCGGACAGCTCCTATAATTCACCCCTCCACTTT	CASRADSSYNSPLHF
TRBV5-1	.	TRBJ2-2	TRBD1	TGCGCCAGCAGCTCCAACGGACAGGGGAACACCGGGGAGCTGTTTTTT	CASSSNGQGNTGELFF
TRBV6-5	.	TRBJ2-5	TRBD2	TGTGCCAGCTCCCGGGGGGTCGGGGAGACCCAGTACTTC	CASSRGVGETQYF
TRBV4-2	.	TRBJ2-7	.	TGTGCCAGCAGCCAAGATCTAGGAGGCTCCTACGAGCAGTACTTC	CASSQDLGGSYEQYF
TRBV14	.	TRBJ1-6	.	TGTGCCAGCAGCCTATCGACGGTCGGGGACTATAATTCACCCCTCCACTTT	CASSLSTVGDYNSPLHF